This T cell receptor (beta chain) is drawn from a study of T cells in Graves' hyperthyroidism and ophthalmopathy. Whole-study context: Peripheral blood was obtained at initial diagnosis, preceding any treatment. Findings and caveats of the study: The model identified upcoming ophthalmopathy a median around 7.1 months ahead of onset.

V was clipped by 2 bases and J by 3 bases, with 11 bases between them. The CDR3 loop spans 14 amino acids. The germline gives CDR1 SGHAT, CDR2 FQNNGV. RNA transcripts provided the source from which TCR beta CDR3 regions were amplified. RT-PCR in the first round (using the HTBI primer set) targeted the TCR CDR3. TCRdb itself ran the multiplex PCR reads through MiXCR, one entry per CDR3 protein. The sample includes some 420,000 distinct CDR3 sequences, 12% to 15% of them seen just once. PBMCs were sourced from approximately 9 ml fresh peripheral blood. In its sample, this clonotype was seen many times. Its target is not known.

Sequencing was done on a sample of blood. V gene TRBV11-2 combines with J gene TRBJ2-7; D is possibly TRBD2 (6 bases). The sequence was obtained from a woman aged 18-29 years with Graves' hyperthyroidism. The CDR3 loop is CASSLRSEGYEQYF. The CDR3, as DNA: TGTGCCAGCAGCTTAAGGTCGGAGGGCTACGAGCAGTACTTC.